This is a list of T cell receptor beta chains from one sample in a study of glioma-infiltrating T cells. One entry per CDR3 protein results from TCRdb running MiXCR on the multiplex PCR reads. The sample includes under 50,000 distinct CDR3 sequences, 20% to 25% of them seen just once. Material for sequencing was glioma tissue, nonneoplastic brain tissue, or PBMCs (not recorded which). The source of these receptors is a human donor with low-grade glioma or glioblastoma, undergoing nonglioma brain surgery, or in good health (not recorded which). The conserved cysteine and the conserved F or W are not part of the CDR3 here. Each record gives: D gene, V gene, CDR3 protein. D genes are given only for firm matches.

d_call: .; v_call: TRBV29-1; cdr3_aa: SVVWLTEGNTIY
d_call: TRBD1; v_call: TRBV28; cdr3_aa: AWTGQLPMNTEAF
d_call: TRBD1; v_call: TRBV29-1; cdr3_aa: SVRTGENYGYT
d_call: TRBD1; v_call: TRBV15; cdr3_aa: ATRRDRGSYEQY
d_call: .; v_call: TRBV11-3; cdr3_aa: ASSSSLGDTQY
d_call: .; v_call: TRBV4-2; cdr3_aa: GSSQELTARNSPLH
d_call: .; v_call: TRBV2; cdr3_aa: ASSEGAGAYEQY
d_call: TRBD1; v_call: TRBV3-1; cdr3_aa: ASSQDGTGKDGYT
d_call: .; v_call: TRBV28; cdr3_aa: ASGSHHPIGYGQY
d_call: TRBD1; v_call: TRBV5-4; cdr3_aa: ASSATGTGRDEQY
d_call: .; v_call: TRBV19; cdr3_aa: ASSQRGTGNTIY
d_call: TRBD1; v_call: TRBV20-1; cdr3_aa: SVGDSPWGRDYGYT
d_call: TRBD1; v_call: TRBV12-3/TRBV12-4; cdr3_aa: ASSRTRGLAEAQH
d_call: .; v_call: TRBV3-1; cdr3_aa: ASSQGGIGRSTDTQY
d_call: .; v_call: TRBV7-9; cdr3_aa: ASSLEAGGTQY
d_call: .; v_call: TRBV4-1; cdr3_aa: ASSPSRDEQF
d_call: .; v_call: TRBV28; cdr3_aa: ASSWTNGEGEQH
d_call: .; v_call: TRBV28; cdr3_aa: AIIRLGRHEPY
d_call: .; v_call: TRBV10-3; cdr3_aa: AISEAPNTEAF
d_call: .; v_call: TRBV6-2/TRBV6-3; cdr3_aa: AGSRGIYGYT
d_call: .; v_call: TRBV2; cdr3_aa: ASGLMNTEAF
d_call: .; v_call: TRBV20-1; cdr3_aa: SGGGVDQPQH
d_call: .; v_call: TRBV20-1; cdr3_aa: SARRGTYEQY
d_call: .; v_call: TRBV4-1; cdr3_aa: ASSQTELEDTGELL
d_call: .; v_call: TRBV7-8; cdr3_aa: ASRGMAAYNEQF
d_call: .; v_call: TRBV10-2; cdr3_aa: ASSESTQGDTQY
d_call: .; v_call: TRBV20-1; cdr3_aa: SARDLVTDTQY
d_call: .; v_call: TRBV4-1; cdr3_aa: ASSPGAPSYEQF
d_call: .; v_call: TRBV3-1; cdr3_aa: ASSQDWDSYNEQF
d_call: TRBD2; v_call: TRBV20-1; cdr3_aa: SARDLTSGGRETQY
d_call: .; v_call: TRBV5-1; cdr3_aa: ASREDSGNTIY
d_call: .; v_call: TRBV4-1; cdr3_aa: ASSQDPTSYSPLH
d_call: .; v_call: TRBV6-6; cdr3_aa: ASSYAINRDNTEAF
d_call: .; v_call: TRBV4-1; cdr3_aa: ASSPWGPTDTQY
d_call: .; v_call: TRBV15; cdr3_aa: ATSRDSTDTQY
d_call: TRBD1; v_call: TRBV20-1; cdr3_aa: SAVTGVYTGELF
d_call: .; v_call: TRBV20-1; cdr3_aa: GAYATGPYEQY
d_call: .; v_call: TRBV3-1; cdr3_aa: VSSQGRGNEQF
d_call: .; v_call: TRBV19; cdr3_aa: ASSHSRGTQY
d_call: TRBD2; v_call: TRBV3-1; cdr3_aa: ASGLTSGGTDTQY
d_call: .; v_call: TRBV16; cdr3_aa: ASSRQLMNTEAF
d_call: .; v_call: TRBV20-1; cdr3_aa: SAISPGPVVGANVLT
d_call: .; v_call: TRBV6-1; cdr3_aa: ASSEMYNSDEQF
d_call: TRBD1; v_call: TRBV6-2/TRBV6-3; cdr3_aa: ASKQGFGTDTQY
d_call: .; v_call: TRBV7-2; cdr3_aa: ASSSNLGGQSYEQY
d_call: .; v_call: TRBV28; cdr3_aa: ASSTLGGNTEAF
d_call: .; v_call: TRBV6-1; cdr3_aa: ASSLRAFTGPNEQF
d_call: TRBD1; v_call: TRBV20-1; cdr3_aa: SARDWGQSSYEQY
d_call: .; v_call: TRBV20-1; cdr3_aa: SARAPSSYNEQF
d_call: .; v_call: TRBV7-2; cdr3_aa: ASSLVGSKVWEQY
d_call: TRBD1; v_call: TRBV2; cdr3_aa: ASSGTGSNQPQH